Shown below are 10 T cell receptor beta chains from a single sample sequenced in a study of beta chain features in type 1 diabetes. Of the isolated RNA, all was reverse transcribed, and so the sequenced material was expressed TCRB transcripts. The assay was immunoSEQ multiplex PCR, and TCRdb's table has in-frame clones only and misses some. The sample includes 600,000 to 650,000 clones, roughly 16% of them seen just once. The sample comprised naive CD4+ T cells from blood. These receptors were taken from a young man in good health.

This clone occurred a few times. This chain links TRBV6-6 with TRBJ2-7; TRBD2 agrees at 9 bases. Germline values: CDR1 MNHNY, CDR2 SVGAGI (reference sequence). The CDR3 totals 16 residues. V trimming: 6 bases; J trimming: 2 bases; junction bases outside the gene matches: 11. CDR3 sequence: CASRPKAGGPTYEQYF. The CDR3 DNA follows: TGTGCCAGCAGACCGAAAGCGGGAGGCCCCACCTACGAGCAGTACTTC.

This clone was seen a handful of times. The gene calls are TRBV27 and TRBJ2-3, with D unresolved. In germline, CDR1 is MNHEY, CDR2 SMNVEV (reference sequence). CDR3 length: 11 amino acids. Trimming took off 5 bases at V and 6 bases at J, with 6 bases between the two ends. CDR3 amino acids: CASSARDTQYF. The CDR3 DNA is TGTGCCAGCAGTGCGCGGGATACGCAGTATTTT.

This clone appeared a few times. The gene calls are TRBV28 and TRBJ1-5; perhaps TRBD1 as D (6 bases). The CDR3 has 14 residues. V was trimmed by 8 bases and J by 7 bases, leaving 18 bases between them. In germline, CDR1 is MDHEN, CDR2 SYDVKM. In DNA form, the CDR3 reads TGTGCCAGCGTGGAACCCGGGGGGCACCAGCCCCAGCATTTT. Residues: CASVEPGGHQPQHF. Based on the CDR3 plus reference TRBV28 and TRBJ1-5, the full variable domain is DVKVTQSSRYLVKRTGEKVFLECVQDMDHENMFWYRQDPGLGLRLIYFSYDVKMKEKGDIPEGYSVSREKKERFSLILESASTNQTSMYLCASVEPGGHQPQHFGDGTRLSIL.

The genes are TRBV10-3 and TRBJ2-7, with 13 bases that match TRBD2. J was trimmed by 7 bases and V by 6 bases; bases with no gene match: 3. The germline gives CDR1 ENHRY, CDR2 SYGVKD. This CDR3 has 13 residues. The CDR3 DNA reads TGTGCCATCAGGGGACTAGCGGGGTTGGAGCAGTACTTC. Amino acids: CAIRGLAGLEQYF.

This clone was seen a handful of times. J is TRBJ2-5 and V is TRBV6-1; D unclear. CDR3 length: 14 amino acids. Between the trimmed V and J ends, which lost 5 bases and 5 bases, there was a span of 15 bases. CDR1 and CDR2 from the germline V gene are MNHNS and SASEGT. CDR3 protein: CASSPWGYGETQYF. The DNA of the CDR3 is TGTGCCAGCAGTCCCTGGGGTTACGGCGAGACCCAGTACTTC.

This clone showed up just a few times. The chain carries TRBV7-9 and TRBJ2-2; D not resolved. With 0 bases removed from V and 6 bases from J, the gap between germline ends came to 11 bases. The CDR3 is 15 residues long. CDR1 and CDR2 from the germline V gene are SEHNR and FQNEAQ (reference sequence). CDR3 DNA sequence: TGTGCCAGCAGCTTAGCCCGGCCCATCCCCGGGGAGCTGTTTTTT. This sequence encodes CASSLARPIPGELFF.

The chain links TRBV11-2 to TRBJ1-1, with no clear D. Between the trimmed V and J ends, which lost 2 bases and 5 bases, there was a span of 9 bases. Germline-derived CDR1 and CDR2 are SGHAT and FQNNGV. This CDR3 has 13 amino acids. CDR3 sequence: CASSLSRVTEAFF. Here the CDR3 DNA reads TGTGCCAGCAGCTTAAGTAGGGTAACTGAAGCTTTCTTT. Full variable domain (outside the CDR3, taken from reference TRBV11-2 and TRBJ1-1): EAGVAQSPRYKIIEKRQSVAFWCNPISGHATLYWYQQILGQGPKLLIQFQNNGVVDDSQLPKDRFSAERLKGVDSTLKIQPAKLEDSAVYLCASSLSRVTEAFFGQGTRLTVV.

The chain recombines TRBV28 with TRBJ1-2; 7 nucleotides align to TRBD1. Germline V CDR1 and CDR2: MDHEN, SYDVKM. The CDR3 spans 14 residues. J lost 1 base, V lost 7 bases, and 6 bases had no gene match. This CDR3 is CASTRDRLNYGYTF. The CDR3, as DNA: TGTGCCAGCACCCGGGACAGACTTAACTATGGCTACACCTTC.

The rearrangement links TRBV9 to TRBJ2-1; D ambiguous. With 3 bases removed from V and 2 bases from J, the gap between germline ends came to 12 bases. Per germline, CDR1 SGDLS and CDR2 YYNGEE. This CDR3 spans 15 amino acids. The chain's CDR3 is CASSADPGPYNEQFF. In DNA, the CDR3 is TGTGCCAGCAGCGCGGATCCGGGCCCCTACAATGAGCAGTTCTTC.

The chain carries TRBV5-1 and TRBJ2-3; D is uncertain. The V end lost 1 base, the J end lost 2 bases, and 5 bases lay between the germline ends. The CDR3 is made up of 13 amino acids. The germline V gene encodes CDR1 SGHRS and CDR2 YFSETQ. DNA for the CDR3: TGCGCCAGCAGCTTGCTAATCACAGATACGCAGTATTTT. This sequence encodes CASSLLITDTQYF. Looking up the rest from reference TRBV5-1 and TRBJ2-3 gives the full variable domain: KAGVTQTPRYLIKTRGQQVTLSCSPISGHRSVSWYQQTPGQGLQFLFEYFSETQRNKGNFPGRFSGRQFSNSRSEMNVSTLELGDSALYLCASSLLITDTQYFGPGTRLTVL.